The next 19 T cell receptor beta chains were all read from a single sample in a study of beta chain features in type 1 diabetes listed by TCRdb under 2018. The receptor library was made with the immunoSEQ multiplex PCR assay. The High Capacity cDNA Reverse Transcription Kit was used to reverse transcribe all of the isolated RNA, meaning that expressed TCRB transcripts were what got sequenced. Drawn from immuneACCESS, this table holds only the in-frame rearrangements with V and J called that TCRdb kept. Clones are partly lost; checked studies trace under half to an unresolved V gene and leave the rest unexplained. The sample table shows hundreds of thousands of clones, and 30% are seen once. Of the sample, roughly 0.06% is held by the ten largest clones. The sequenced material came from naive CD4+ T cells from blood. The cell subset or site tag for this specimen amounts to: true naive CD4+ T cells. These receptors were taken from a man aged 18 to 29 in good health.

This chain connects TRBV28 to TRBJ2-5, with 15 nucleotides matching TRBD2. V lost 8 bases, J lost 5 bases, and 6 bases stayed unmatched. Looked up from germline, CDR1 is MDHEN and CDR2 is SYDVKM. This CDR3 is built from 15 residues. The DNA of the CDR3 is TGTGCCAGCGTGTTCGGGACTAGCGGGAGGGAGACCCAGTACTTC. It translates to CASVFGTSGRETQYF.

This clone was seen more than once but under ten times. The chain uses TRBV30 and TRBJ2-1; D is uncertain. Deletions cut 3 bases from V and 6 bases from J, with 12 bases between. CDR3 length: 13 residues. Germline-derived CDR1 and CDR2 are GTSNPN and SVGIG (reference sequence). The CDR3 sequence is CAWRRQAPNEQFF. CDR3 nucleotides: TGTGCCTGGAGGCGTCAAGCCCCCAATGAGCAGTTCTTC.

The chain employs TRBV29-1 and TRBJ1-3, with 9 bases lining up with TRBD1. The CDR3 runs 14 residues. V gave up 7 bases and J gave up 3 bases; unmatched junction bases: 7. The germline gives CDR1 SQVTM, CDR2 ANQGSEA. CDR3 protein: CSAEQGAGGNTIYF. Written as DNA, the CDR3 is TGCAGCGCCGAACAGGGGGCCGGTGGAAACACCATATATTTT.

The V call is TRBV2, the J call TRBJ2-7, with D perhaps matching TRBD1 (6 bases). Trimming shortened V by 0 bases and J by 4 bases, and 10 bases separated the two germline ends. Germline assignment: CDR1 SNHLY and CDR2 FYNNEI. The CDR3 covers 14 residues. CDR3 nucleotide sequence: TGTGCCAGCAGTGAAGCCGGCAGGGGATACGAGCAGTACTTC. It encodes CASSEAGRGYEQYF.

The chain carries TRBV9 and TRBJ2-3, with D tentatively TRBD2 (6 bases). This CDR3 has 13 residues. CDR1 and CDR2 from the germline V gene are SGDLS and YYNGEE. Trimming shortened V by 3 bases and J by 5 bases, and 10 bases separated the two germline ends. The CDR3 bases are TGTGCCAGCAGCGCGGGACTGGGAGATACGCAGTATTTT. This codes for CASSAGLGDTQYF.

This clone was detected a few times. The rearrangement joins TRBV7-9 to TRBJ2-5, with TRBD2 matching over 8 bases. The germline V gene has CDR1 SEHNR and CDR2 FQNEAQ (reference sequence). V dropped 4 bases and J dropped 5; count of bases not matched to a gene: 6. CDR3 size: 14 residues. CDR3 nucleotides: TGTGCCAGCAGCTCCAGCGGGAGTATTGAGACCCAGTACTTC. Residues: CASSSSGSIETQYF.

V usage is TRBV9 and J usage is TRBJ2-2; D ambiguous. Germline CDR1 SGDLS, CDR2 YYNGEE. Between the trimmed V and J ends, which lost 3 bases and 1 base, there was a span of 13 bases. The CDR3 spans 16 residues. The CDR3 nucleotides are TGTGCCAGCAGCGGAATCGTGACGAGGAACACCGGGGAGCTGTTTTTT. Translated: CASSGIVTRNTGELFF.

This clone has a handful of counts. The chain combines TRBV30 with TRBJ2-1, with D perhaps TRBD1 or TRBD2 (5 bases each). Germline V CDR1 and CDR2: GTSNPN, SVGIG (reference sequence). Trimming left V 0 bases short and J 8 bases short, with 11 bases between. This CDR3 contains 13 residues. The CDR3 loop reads CAWSVTGLDEQFF. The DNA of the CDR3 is TGTGCCTGGAGTGTGACGGGGCTGGATGAGCAGTTCTTC.

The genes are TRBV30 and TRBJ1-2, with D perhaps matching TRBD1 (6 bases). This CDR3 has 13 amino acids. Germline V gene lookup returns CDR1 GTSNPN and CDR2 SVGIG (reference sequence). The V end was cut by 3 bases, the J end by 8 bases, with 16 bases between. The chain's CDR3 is CAWRSQGISGYTF. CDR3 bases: TGTGCCTGGAGGAGCCAGGGGATTTCAGGCTACACCTTC. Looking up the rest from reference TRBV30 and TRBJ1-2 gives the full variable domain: SQTIHQWPATLVQPVGSPLSLECTVEGTSNPNLYWYRQAAGRGLQLLFYSVGIGQISSEVPQNLSASRPQDRQFILSSKKLLLSDSGFYLCAWRSQGISGYTFGSGTRLTVV.

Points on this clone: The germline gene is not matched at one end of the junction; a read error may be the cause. DNA for the CDR3: TGTGCCAGCTCACCACCGGCTAGCAGAGATACGCAGTATTTT. Its translation is CASSPPASRDTQYF. The chain uses TRBV18 and TRBJ2-3, with D tentatively TRBD2 (5 bases). In germline, CDR1 is KGHSH, CDR2 LQKENI. The CDR3 loop spans 14 amino acids. The entire variable domain, with the rest obtained from reference TRBV18 and TRBJ2-3, is as follows: NAGVMQNPRHLVRRRGQEARLRCSPMKGHSHVYWYRQLPEEGLKFMVYLQKENIIDESGMPKERFSAEFPKEGPSILRIQQVVRGDSAAYFCASSPPASRDTQYFGPGTRLTVL.

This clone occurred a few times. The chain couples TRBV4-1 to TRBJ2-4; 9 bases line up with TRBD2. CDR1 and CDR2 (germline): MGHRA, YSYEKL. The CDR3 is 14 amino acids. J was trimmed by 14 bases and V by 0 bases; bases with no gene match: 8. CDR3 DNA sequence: TGCGCCAGCAGCCAAGATCATAGCGGGAGCGTGGAGTACTTC. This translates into CASSQDHSGSVEYF.

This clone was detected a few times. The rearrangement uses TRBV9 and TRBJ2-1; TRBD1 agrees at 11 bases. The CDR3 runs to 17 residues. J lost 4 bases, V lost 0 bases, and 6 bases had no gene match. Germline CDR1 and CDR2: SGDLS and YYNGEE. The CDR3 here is CASSVARTGGLYNEQFF. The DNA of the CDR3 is TGTGCCAGCAGCGTAGCTCGGACAGGGGGCTTGTACAATGAGCAGTTCTTC.

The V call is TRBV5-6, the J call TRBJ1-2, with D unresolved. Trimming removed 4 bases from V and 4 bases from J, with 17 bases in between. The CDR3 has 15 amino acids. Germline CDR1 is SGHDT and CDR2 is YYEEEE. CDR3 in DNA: TGTGCCAGCAGCCATCTTTCGGGAGCCACCTATGGCTACACCTTC. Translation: CASSHLSGATYGYTF.

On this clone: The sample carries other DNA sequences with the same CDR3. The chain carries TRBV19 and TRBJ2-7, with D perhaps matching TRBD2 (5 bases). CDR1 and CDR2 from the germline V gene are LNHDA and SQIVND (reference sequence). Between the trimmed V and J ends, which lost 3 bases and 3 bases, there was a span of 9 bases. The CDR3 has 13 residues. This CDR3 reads CASSIERFYEQYF. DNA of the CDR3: TGTGCCAGTAGTATCGAGCGGTTCTACGAGCAGTACTTC.

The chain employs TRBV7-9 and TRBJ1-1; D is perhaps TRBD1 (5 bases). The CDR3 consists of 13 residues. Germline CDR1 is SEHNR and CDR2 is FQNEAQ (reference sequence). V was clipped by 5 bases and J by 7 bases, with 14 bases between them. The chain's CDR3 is CASSPTQGVEAFF. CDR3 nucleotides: TGTGCCAGCAGCCCAACCCAAGGGGTTGAAGCTTTCTTT.

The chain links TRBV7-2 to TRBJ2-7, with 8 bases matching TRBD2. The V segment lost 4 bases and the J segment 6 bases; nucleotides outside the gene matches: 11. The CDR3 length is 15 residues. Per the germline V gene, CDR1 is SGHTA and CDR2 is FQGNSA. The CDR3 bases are TGTGCCAGCAGCTCGGCGGGGGGCAACTGGCCCGAGCAGTACTTC. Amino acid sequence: CASSSAGGNWPEQYF. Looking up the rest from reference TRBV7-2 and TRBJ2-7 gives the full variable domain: GAGVSQSPSNKVTEKGKDVELRCDPISGHTALYWYRQSLGQGLEFLIYFQGNSAPDKSGLPSDRFSAERTGGSVSTLTIQRTQQEDSAVYLCASSSAGGNWPEQYFGPGTRLTVT.

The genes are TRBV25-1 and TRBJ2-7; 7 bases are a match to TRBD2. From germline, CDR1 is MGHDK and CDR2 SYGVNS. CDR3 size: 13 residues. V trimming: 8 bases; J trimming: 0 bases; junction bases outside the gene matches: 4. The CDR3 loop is CASRGSASYEQYF. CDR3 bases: TGTGCCAGCCGCGGGAGCGCCTCCTACGAGCAGTACTTC.

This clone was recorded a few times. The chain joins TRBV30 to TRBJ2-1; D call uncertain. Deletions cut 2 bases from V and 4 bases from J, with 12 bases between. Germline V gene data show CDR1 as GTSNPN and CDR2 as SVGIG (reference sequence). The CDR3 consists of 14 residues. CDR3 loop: CAWSSEGLYNEQFF. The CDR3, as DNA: TGTGCCTGGAGTAGCGAAGGTTTATACAATGAGCAGTTCTTC.

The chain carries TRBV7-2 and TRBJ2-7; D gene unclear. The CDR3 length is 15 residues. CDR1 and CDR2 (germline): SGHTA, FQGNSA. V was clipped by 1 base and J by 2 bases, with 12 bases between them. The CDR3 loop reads CASSLDAGFPYEQYF. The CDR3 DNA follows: TGTGCCAGCAGCTTAGATGCAGGTTTCCCCTACGAGCAGTACTTC.